This T cell receptor beta chain stems from a study of shared clonotypes between healthy human individuals. Study conclusions and caveats: Among a handful of donors, roughly 5% of naive CD4 clonotypes were found in common.

Per the germline V gene, CDR1 is SNHLY and CDR2 is FYNNEI. The V end was cut by 1 base, the J end by 5 bases, with 12 bases between. This CDR3 comprises 15 residues. Each sorted subset replicate got 200 ng genomic DNA, around 29,000 genomes. This table comes from immunoSEQ multiplex PCR, and its TCRdb copy is limited to in-frame clones, with some not included. The sample records some 240,000 clones, over 50% being singletons. About this clone: Antigen specificity is unknown.

This chain uses TRBV2 with TRBJ2-1; D remains ambiguous. Sample: memory CD4+ T cells sorted from blood. Subset noted: CD45RA-negative fraction. The TCR sequence derives from a man aged 25 to 45 in good health. CDR3 sequence reads: CASSEGGLSHNEQFF. The DNA for the CDR3 is TGTGCCAGCAGTGAAGGGGGATTGAGCCACAATGAGCAGTTCTTC.